The source of this TCR beta chain is a study of T cell repertoires in cytomegalovirus infection (dated by TCRdb to about 2019). With respect to the entire study: Because public TCR beta signatures pointed to carriage of CMV infection together with the matching HLA type, the HLA type of each donor mattered for the analysis.

This clonotype was seen at least ten times. The specificity of this receptor is unknown. The input lacks base qualities; no much larger clone sits a single base away. Overall study results and their limits: Carriers of CMV infection plus the relevant HLA type were discriminated by the cumulative frequency of public TCR beta family members in the study cohort and in an independent roughly 320-donor cohort. In the ex vivo response, HLA-C-restricted CMV-specific TCR beta clonotypes were dominant, and in two of eight donors the single most frequent clonotype came from this HLA-C-restricted group.

Via the germline V gene, CDR1 is SGHVS and CDR2 FNYEAQ. V is reduced by 5 bases and J by 0 bases, leaving a spacing of 10 bases between them. The cysteine opens and the phenylalanine closes a CDR3 of 14 amino acids. Only the CDR3 part of the read is kept: 42 bases, read in frame from the first base. Sequencing was carried out with an Illumina HiSeq 1500. Clones were called with MiXCR by TCRdb after fastp trimmed the public reads at Q25, and only in-frame beta chains were retained. Records with the same CDR3 protein are collapsed into one entry carrying the most frequent genes and DNA. This sample has about 76,000 distinct CDR3 sequences in its table, and around 3.5% of those were observed once. The leading ten clones occupy 4% to 5.5% of the sample.

The receptor's source is a human donor in good health (CMV status not recorded). Some clones in this sample may be carry-over from other donors' samples. The rearrangement joined TRBV7-6 to TRBJ1-1, with the D gene call left open. Input material: PBMCs. The DNA sequence is TGTGCCAGCAGCCCGCCGACAATGAACACTGAAGCTTTCTTT. This codes for CASSPPTMNTEAFF.